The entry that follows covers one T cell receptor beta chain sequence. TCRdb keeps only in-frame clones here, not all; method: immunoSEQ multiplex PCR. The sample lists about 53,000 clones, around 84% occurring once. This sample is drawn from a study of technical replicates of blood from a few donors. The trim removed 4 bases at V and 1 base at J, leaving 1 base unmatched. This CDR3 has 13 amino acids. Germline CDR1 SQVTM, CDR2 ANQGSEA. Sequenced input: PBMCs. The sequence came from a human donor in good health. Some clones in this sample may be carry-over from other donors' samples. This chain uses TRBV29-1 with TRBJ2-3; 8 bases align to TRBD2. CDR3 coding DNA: TGCAGCGTTGGTAGCGGGGGCACAGATACGCAGTATTTT. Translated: CSVGSGGTDTQYF.